The rows below give T cell receptor beta chains drawn from one sample of a study of esophageal squamous cell carcinoma under preoperative chemotherapy. TCRdb itself ran the PCR reads through MiXCR, one entry per CDR3 protein. This sample carries around 14,000 distinct CDR3 sequences, 60% of them seen once, and the ten largest clones take about 53%. This specimen was collected from a patient given preoperative chemotherapy. These receptors originate from a human donor with esophageal squamous cell carcinoma. The donor label of this sample is uncertain. Both conserved end residues are part of each CDR3. A D gene is named only where the DNA matches it firmly. Clone sizes are given selectively: once, few, many, or a class where the clone is expanded.

len,v_gene,j_gene,d_gene,abundance,CDR3nt,CDR3aa
15,TRBV6-1,TRBJ2-3,.,.,TGTGCCAGCAGTGCGGGGGCTGTGAGCTACAATGAGCAGTATTTT,CASSAGAVSYNEQYF
13,TRBV29-1,TRBJ2-7,TRBD1,.,TGCAGCTCTGCCGGGACAGGGGACGACGAGCAGTACTTC,CSSAGTGDDEQYF
14,TRBV6-1,TRBJ1-6,.,.,TGTGCCAGCAGTGAAGCCAGGTATAATTCACCCCTCCACTTT,CASSEARYNSPLHF
17,TRBV7-6,TRBJ2-1,TRBD2,medium-sized,TGTGCCAGCAGCTTCATAGCGGGAGAAAACTCCTACAATGAGCAGTTCTTC,CASSFIAGENSYNEQFF
14,TRBV7-7,TRBJ2-5,TRBD2,.,TGTGCTAGCAGCCTCTATAGCGGGGCCGAGGCCCAGTACTTC,CASSLYSGAEAQYF
14,TRBV11-1,TRBJ2-5,TRBD2,.,TGTGCCAGCAACCTCGGGGGGGTCCAAGAGACCCAGTACTTC,CASNLGGVQETQYF
13,TRBV6-5,TRBJ2-1,.,many,TGTGCCAGCAGTTCACGGGAGACGGAGACCCAGTTCTTC,CASSSRETETQFF
14,TRBV6-1,TRBJ2-2,.,.,TGTGCCAGCAGCCTGGGAGTGAGCACCGGGGCGCAGTTTTTT,CASSLGVSTGAQFF
14,TRBV7-2,TRBJ2-2,.,.,.,CAVMEGVGTGTLYF
15,TRBV7-8,TRBJ2-1,TRBD1,few,TGTGCCAGCAGCCCATCAGGGGGCGCAGGCGGCGAGCAGTTCTTC,CASSPSGGAGGEQFF
13,TRBV27,TRBJ1-5,.,.,TGTGCCAGCAGTTTATTGGGAGAGCAGCCCCAGCATTTT,CASSLLGEQPQHF
15,TRBV6-5,TRBJ1-2,TRBD1,.,TGTGCCAGCAGTTACCACGGCTCAGGGGGCCATGGCTACACCTTC,CASSYHGSGGHGYTF
17,TRBV6-5,TRBJ2-7,TRBD1,.,TGTGCCAGCAGTTTTGAAGGGGACAGGGGGCTTTCCTACGAGCAGTACTTC,CASSFEGDRGLSYEQYF
13,TRBV9,TRBJ2-1,.,few,TGTGCCAGCAGCACGACTTTTAGCACTGAGCAGTTCTTC,CASSTTFSTEQFF
14,TRBV12-3/TRBV12-4,TRBJ1-1,.,.,TGTGCCAGCAGTCCCGACCCGTTGAACACTGAAGCTTTCTTT,CASSPDPLNTEAFF
12,TRBV6-5,TRBJ2-1,.,.,TGTGCCAGCAGTTACTCGAGCGATGAGCAGTTCTTC,CASSYSSDEQFF
18,TRBV3-1,TRBJ2-1,TRBD2,.,TGTGCCAGCAGCGGAAACTCAGCGGGGGGGAATCCCATCAATGAGCAGTTCTTC,CASSGNSAGGNPINEQFF
16,TRBV12-3/TRBV12-4,TRBJ2-5,.,.,TGTGCCAGCGGGGCCACTGGGGGGGGCGGCACAGAGACGCAGTACTTC,CASGATGGGGTETQYF
15,TRBV6-5,TRBJ2-1,.,.,TGTGCCAGCAGTTACGGGGCAGAGGCCTTAAGTGAGCAGTACTTT,CASSYGAEALSEQYF
17,TRBV3-1,TRBJ2-1,TRBD2,.,TGTGCCAGCAGCCAAGGGAATAGCGGGGGGGTTTACAATGAGCAGTTCTTC,CASSQGNSGGVYNEQFF
11,TRBV7-2,TRBJ2-5,.,.,TGTGCCAGCAGTATTAAAGAGACCCAGTACTTC,CASSIKETQYF
13,TRBV6-1,TRBJ1-1,.,.,TGTGCCAGCAGTAAACAGGGAGGGACTGAAGCTTTCTTT,CASSKQGGTEAFF
16,TRBV6-1,TRBJ2-3,TRBD2,many,TGTGCCAGCACCCCGACTAGCGGGAGGGCCAGAGATACGCAGTATTTT,CASTPTSGRARDTQYF
18,TRBV6-1,TRBJ1-3,.,.,TGTGCCAGCAGTACGGAGTTCTCTTCCGGGACACCTGGAAACACCATATATTTT,CASSTEFSSGTPGNTIYF
16,TRBV6-4,TRBJ2-3,.,.,TGTGCCTGCGGGGACACCGCAGGCCGGGGCCCAGATACGCAGTATTTT,CACGDTAGRGPDTQYF
15,TRBV7-6,TRBJ2-1,TRBD2,.,TGTGCCAGCAGCTCCCTAGCGGGAGGGCCCAATGAGCAGTTCTTC,CASSSLAGGPNEQFF
14,TRBV6-5,TRBJ1-6,.,.,TGTGCCAGCAGTTATGGCAGGGAATATTCACCCCTCCACTTT,CASSYGREYSPLHF
15,TRBV7-2,TRBJ2-3,TRBD2,many,TGTGCCAGCAGCCTAGCGGGGGGACACACAGATACGCAGTATTTT,CASSLAGGHTDTQYF
15,TRBV6-1,TRBJ2-1,.,.,TGTGCCAGCAGTGGTTTAGCGGCCCGGGCCAACGTGCAGTCTTTC,CASSGLAARANVQSF
19,TRBV6-1,TRBJ2-4,.,.,TGTGCCAGCAGTGAAGCTGCGGGGAAAGGAGTTTTAGACCAAGACATTCAGTACTTC,CASSEAAGKGVLDQDIQYF
15,TRBV12-3/TRBV12-4,TRBJ2-5,TRBD2,.,TGTGCCAGCAGTCTAGGGACTAGCGGGAGCGGTGAGCAGTACTTC,CASSLGTSGSGEQYF
15,TRBV6-1,TRBJ2-3,.,.,TGTGCCAGCAGTGAAGCTTCGCCGGGACCAGATACGCAGTATTTC,CASSEASPGPDTQYF
12,TRBV6-1,TRBJ1-5,.,.,TGTGCCAGCTCTAACCCGAATCAGCCCCAGCATTTT,CASSNPNQPQHF
13,TRBV27,TRBJ2-7,.,many,TGTGCCAGCAGTTTATCAGGCCCCACCGAGCAGTACTTC,CASSLSGPTEQYF
14,TRBV6-1,TRBJ2-5,.,medium-sized,TGTGCCAGCAGTGAACATCCGGGATGGGAGACCCAGTACTTC,CASSEHPGWETQYF
16,TRBV6-1,TRBJ2-3,.,once,TGTGCCAGCGGGGGGCACGGGGGCCGCGACGCAGATACGCAGTATTTC,CASGGHGGRDADTQYF
14,TRBV6-1,TRBJ2-7,.,.,TGTGCGGGCAGTGGGGGGACAGCAAGAGATACGCAGTACTTC,CAGSGGTARDTQYF
13,TRBV6-1,TRBJ2-3,.,.,TGTGCCAGCGTGGCGGGTGATGACGAGACGCAGTATTTT,CASVAGDDETQYF
15,TRBV6-1,TRBJ2-3,TRBD2,.,TGTGCCAGTGTATCGGGACTAGCTGTCAAAAATATGCAGTACTTT,CASVSGLAVKNMQYF
17,TRBV6-5,TRBJ1-2,.,few,TGTGCCAGCAGTTCCACCTTCACAGGACCTGCTAACTATGGCTACACCTTC,CASSSTFTGPANYGYTF
13,TRBV12-3/TRBV12-4,TRBJ2-1,.,.,TGTGCCAGCAGTTTAGGGGTAAGAAATGAGCAGTTCTTC,CASSLGVRNEQFF
16,TRBV6-4,TRBJ2-3,TRBD1,once,TGTGCCAGCAGTGACGGACAGGCGGGTGGCACAGATACGCAGTATTTT,CASSDGQAGGTDTQYF
15,TRBV12-3/TRBV12-4,TRBJ2-7,TRBD2,.,TGTGCCAGCAGTCCGGGGACTAGCGGGGTCTACGAGCAGTACTTC,CASSPGTSGVYEQYF
14,TRBV6-5,TRBJ2-5,.,.,TGTGCCAGCAGTTCGGGACGTGACCAAGATACCCAGTATTTC,CASSSGRDQDTQYF
13,TRBV6-1,TRBJ2-1,.,.,TGTGCCAGCACCCCCGACGGGGCCAATGAGCAGTATTTC,CASTPDGANEQYF
14,TRBV6-4,TRBJ2-3,.,medium-sized,TGTGCCAGCAGTGTGCGCGGCAGCACAGATACGCAGTATTTT,CASSVRGSTDTQYF
14,TRBV7-2,TRBJ2-5,.,few,TGTGCCAGCAGCCCCCCGGGACAACACAATGAGCAGTACTTC,CASSPPGQHNEQYF
14,TRBV10-3,TRBJ2-1,.,.,TGTGCCATCAGTCCGGACAGCTCCTACAATGAGCAGTTCTTC,CAISPDSSYNEQFF
17,TRBV6-1,TRBJ1-5,TRBD1,once,TGTGCCAGCAGGGGACAGCCGATGGGGTATAGCAATCAGCCCCAGCATTTT,CASRGQPMGYSNQPQHF
13,TRBV6-1,TRBJ2-7,.,.,TGTGCCAGCAGGGATCCTGCGCCGGGGGAGCAGTACTTC,CASRDPAPGEQYF
16,TRBV6-1,TRBJ2-3,TRBD2,.,TGTGCCAGCAGGGCCCTAGGGGGGACTAGCAAAGATACGCAGTACTTT,CASRALGGTSKDTQYF
14,TRBV6-4,TRBJ2-1,.,many,TGTGCCAGCAGCAGGGGAGTCGAGGACAATGAGCAGTTCTTC,CASSRGVEDNEQFF
14,TRBV6-1,TRBJ2-4,TRBD2,.,TGCCGCGTCGCGGGCGGGGGGGCCAAAGACATTCAGTACTTC,CRVAGGGAKDIQYF
16,TRBV14,TRBJ2-1,TRBD2,few,TGTGCCAGCAGCCAAGATCCTAGCGGGGGCTACAATGAGCAGTTCTTC,CASSQDPSGGYNEQFF
14,TRBV6-1,TRBJ2-4,.,.,TGTGCGGGCAGGGGGGGCGGTGCCAAAGACATTCAGTACTTC,CAGRGGGAKDIQYF
13,TRBV6-1,TRBJ1-5,.,many,TGTGCCAGCACGGCCAGGGTGGGTCAGCCCCAGCATTTT,CASTARVGQPQHF
13,TRBV7-2,TRBJ2-1,.,.,TGTGCCAGCAGCCCCCGGCCAAACAATGAGCAGTTCTTC,CASSPRPNNEQFF
17,TRBV5-8,TRBJ2-2,TRBD2,many,TGTGCCAGCAGCCCGGGGAGACTAGCGGGATCTCCGGGGGAGCTGTTTTTT,CASSPGRLAGSPGELFF
15,TRBV6-1,TRBJ2-3,.,.,TGTGCCAGCAGAACCGGACATGTGGGCACCGGTACGCAGTATTTT,CASRTGHVGTGTQYF